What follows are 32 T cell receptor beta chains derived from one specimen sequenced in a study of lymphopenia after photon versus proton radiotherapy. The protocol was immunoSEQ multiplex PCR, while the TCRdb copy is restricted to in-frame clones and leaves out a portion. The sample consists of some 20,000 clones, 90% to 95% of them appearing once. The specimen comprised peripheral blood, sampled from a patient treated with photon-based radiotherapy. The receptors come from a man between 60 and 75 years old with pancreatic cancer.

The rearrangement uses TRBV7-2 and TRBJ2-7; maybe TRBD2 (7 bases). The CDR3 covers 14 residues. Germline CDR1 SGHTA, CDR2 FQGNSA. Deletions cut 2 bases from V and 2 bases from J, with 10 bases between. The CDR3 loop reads CASSLRGAPYEQYF. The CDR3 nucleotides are TGTGCCAGCAGCTTACGGGGGGCGCCCTACGAGCAGTACTTC.

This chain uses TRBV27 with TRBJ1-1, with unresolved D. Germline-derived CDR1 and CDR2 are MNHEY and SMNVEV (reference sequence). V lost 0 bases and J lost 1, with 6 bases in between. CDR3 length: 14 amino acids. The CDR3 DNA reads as TGTGCCAGCAGTTTATCGCGAGGGAACACTGAAGCTTTCTTT. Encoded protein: CASSLSRGNTEAFF.

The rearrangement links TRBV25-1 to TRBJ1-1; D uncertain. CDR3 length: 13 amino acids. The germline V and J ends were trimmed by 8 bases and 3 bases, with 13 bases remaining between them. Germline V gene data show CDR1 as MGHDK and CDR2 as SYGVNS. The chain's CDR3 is CASSKSVYTEAFF. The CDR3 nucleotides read TGTGCCAGCTCGAAATCGGTGTACACTGAAGCTTTCTTT.

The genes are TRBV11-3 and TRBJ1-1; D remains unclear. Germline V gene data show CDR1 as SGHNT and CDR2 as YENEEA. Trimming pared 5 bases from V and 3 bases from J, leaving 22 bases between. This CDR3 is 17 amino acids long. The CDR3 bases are TGTGCCAGCAGCACCCGACCTTCTAGACTTAAGGACACTGAAGCTTTCTTT. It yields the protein CASSTRPSRLKDTEAFF.

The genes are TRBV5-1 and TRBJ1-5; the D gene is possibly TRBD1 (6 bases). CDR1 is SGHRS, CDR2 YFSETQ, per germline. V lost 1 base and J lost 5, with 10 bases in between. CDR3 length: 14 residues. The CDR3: CASSLSGGDQPQHF. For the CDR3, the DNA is TGCGCCAGCAGCTTGTCCGGGGGCGATCAGCCCCAGCATTTT. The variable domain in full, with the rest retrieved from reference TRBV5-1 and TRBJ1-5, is KAGVTQTPRYLIKTRGQQVTLSCSPISGHRSVSWYQQTPGQGLQFLFEYFSETQRNKGNFPGRFSGRQFSNSRSEMNVSTLELGDSALYLCASSLSGGDQPQHFGDGTRLSIL.

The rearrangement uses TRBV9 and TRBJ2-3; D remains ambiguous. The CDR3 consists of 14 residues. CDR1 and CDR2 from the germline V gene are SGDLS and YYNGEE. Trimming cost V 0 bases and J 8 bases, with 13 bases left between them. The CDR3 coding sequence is TGTGCCAGCAGCGTAGGTCCCAATTCAGGTACGCAGTATTTT. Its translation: CASSVGPNSGTQYF.

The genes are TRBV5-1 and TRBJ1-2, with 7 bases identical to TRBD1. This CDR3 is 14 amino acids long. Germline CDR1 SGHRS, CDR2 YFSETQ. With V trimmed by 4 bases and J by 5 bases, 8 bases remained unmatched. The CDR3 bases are TGCGCCAGCAGCCCATCTCCAGGGGGTTATGGCTACACCTTC. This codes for CASSPSPGGYGYTF.

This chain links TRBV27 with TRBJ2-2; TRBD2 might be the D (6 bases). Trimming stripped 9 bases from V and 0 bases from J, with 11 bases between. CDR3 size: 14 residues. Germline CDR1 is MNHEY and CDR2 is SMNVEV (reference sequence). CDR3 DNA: TGTGCCAGTTGGACGGGGGCGAACACCGGGGAGCTGTTTTTT. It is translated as CASWTGANTGELFF.

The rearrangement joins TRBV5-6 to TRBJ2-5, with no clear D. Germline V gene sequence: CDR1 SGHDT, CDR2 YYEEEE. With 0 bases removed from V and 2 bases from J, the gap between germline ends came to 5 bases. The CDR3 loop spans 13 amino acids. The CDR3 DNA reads TGTGCCAGCAGCTTGGTCAGTCAAGAGACCCAGTACTTC. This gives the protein CASSLVSQETQYF.

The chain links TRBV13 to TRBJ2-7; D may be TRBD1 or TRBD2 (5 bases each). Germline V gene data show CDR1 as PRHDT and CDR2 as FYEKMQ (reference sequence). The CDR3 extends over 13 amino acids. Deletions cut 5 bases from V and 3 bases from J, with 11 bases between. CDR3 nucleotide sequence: TGTGCCAGCAGCCCTAGCAGGGACTACGAGCAGTACTTC. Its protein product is CASSPSRDYEQYF.

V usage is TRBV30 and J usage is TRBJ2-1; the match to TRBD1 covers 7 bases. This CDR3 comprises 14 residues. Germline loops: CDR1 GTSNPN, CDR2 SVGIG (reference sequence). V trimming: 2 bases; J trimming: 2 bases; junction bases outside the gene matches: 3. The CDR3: CAWSRGLPYNEQFF. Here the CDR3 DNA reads TGTGCCTGGAGTAGGGGGCTCCCCTACAATGAGCAGTTCTTC.

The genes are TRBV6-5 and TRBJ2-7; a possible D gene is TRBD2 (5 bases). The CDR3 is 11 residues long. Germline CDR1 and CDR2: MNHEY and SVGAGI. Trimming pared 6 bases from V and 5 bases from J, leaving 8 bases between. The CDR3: CASSPGNEQYF. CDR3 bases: TGTGCCAGCAGCCCGGGGAACGAGCAGTACTTC.

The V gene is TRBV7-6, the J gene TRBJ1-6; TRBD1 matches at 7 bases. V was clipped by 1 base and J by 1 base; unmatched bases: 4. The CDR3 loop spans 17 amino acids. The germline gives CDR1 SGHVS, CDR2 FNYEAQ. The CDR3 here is CASSLGGGGSYNSPLHF. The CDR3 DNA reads TGTGCCAGCAGCTTAGGAGGGGGCGGGTCCTATAATTCACCCCTCCACTTT.

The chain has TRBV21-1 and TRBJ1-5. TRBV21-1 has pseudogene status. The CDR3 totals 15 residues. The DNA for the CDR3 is TGTGCCAGCAGCTCCTGGGACTGTTCGTTTGGGCCCCAGCATTTT. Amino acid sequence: CASSSWDCSFGPQHF.

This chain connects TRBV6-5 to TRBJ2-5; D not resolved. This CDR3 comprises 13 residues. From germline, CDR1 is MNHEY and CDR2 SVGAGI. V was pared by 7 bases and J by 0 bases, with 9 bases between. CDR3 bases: TGTGCCAGCACCGACGGAAACCAAGAGACCCAGTACTTC. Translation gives CASTDGNQETQYF.

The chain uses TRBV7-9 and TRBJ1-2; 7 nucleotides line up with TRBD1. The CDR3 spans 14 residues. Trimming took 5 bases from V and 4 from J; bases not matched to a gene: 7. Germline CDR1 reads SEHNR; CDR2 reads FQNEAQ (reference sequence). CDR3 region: CASSPTGRFYGYTF. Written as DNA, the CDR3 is TGTGCCAGCAGCCCGACAGGGAGGTTCTATGGCTACACCTTC.

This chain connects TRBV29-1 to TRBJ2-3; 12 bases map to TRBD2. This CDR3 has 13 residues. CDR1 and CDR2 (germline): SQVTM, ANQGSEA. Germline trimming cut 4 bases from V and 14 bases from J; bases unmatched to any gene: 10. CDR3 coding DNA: TGCAGCGTTGGGACTAGCGGGGATTCGGCGGGGTATTTT. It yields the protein CSVGTSGDSAGYF.

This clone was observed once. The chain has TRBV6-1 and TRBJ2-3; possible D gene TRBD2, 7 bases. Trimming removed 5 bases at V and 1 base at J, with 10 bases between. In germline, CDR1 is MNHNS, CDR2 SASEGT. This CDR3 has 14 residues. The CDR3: CASSRGAGTDTQYF. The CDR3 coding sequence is TGTGCCAGCAGTCGGGGGGCGGGCACAGATACGCAGTATTTT.

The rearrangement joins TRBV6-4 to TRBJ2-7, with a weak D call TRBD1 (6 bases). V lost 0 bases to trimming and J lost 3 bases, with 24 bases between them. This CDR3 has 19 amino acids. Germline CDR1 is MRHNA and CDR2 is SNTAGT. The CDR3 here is CASSDSFPEQGKGVYEQYF. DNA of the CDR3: TGTGCCAGCAGTGACTCATTTCCCGAACAGGGTAAGGGGGTCTACGAGCAGTACTTC.

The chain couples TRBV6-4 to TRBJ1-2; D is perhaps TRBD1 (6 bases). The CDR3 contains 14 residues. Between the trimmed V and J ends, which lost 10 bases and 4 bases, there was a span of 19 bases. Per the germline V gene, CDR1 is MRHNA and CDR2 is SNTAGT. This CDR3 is CATKSGEPPYGYTF. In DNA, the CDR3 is TGTGCCACCAAATCAGGGGAGCCCCCCTATGGCTACACCTTC.

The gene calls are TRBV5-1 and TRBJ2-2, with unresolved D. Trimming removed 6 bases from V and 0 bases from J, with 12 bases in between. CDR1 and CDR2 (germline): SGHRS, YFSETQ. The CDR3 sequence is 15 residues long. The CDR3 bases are TGCGCCAGCAACACCGGGCCGCCGAACACCGGGGAGCTGTTTTTT. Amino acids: CASNTGPPNTGELFF.

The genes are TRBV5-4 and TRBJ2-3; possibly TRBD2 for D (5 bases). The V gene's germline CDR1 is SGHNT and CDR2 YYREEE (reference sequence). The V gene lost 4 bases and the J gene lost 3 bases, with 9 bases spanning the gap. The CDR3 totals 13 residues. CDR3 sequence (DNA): TGTGCCAGCAGCCCGGGGTGGACAGATACGCAGTATTTT. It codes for CASSPGWTDTQYF.

The DNA for the CDR3 is TGTGCCAGCAGCGTAGCCCCCGTCGGGGGTCAAGAGACCCAGTACTTC. It translates to CASSVAPVGGQETQYF. The rearrangement links TRBV9 to TRBJ2-5; D possibly corresponds to TRBD2 (6 bases). Germline CDR1 is SGDLS and CDR2 is YYNGEE. CDR3 length: 16 amino acids. V was trimmed by 0 bases and J by 2 bases, leaving 14 bases between them. Together with reference TRBV9 and TRBJ2-5, the CDR3 gives the full variable domain: DSGVTQTPKHLITATGQRVTLRCSPRSGDLSVYWYQQSLDQGLQFLIQYYNGEERAKGNILERFSAQQFPDLHSELNLSSLELGDSALYFCASSVAPVGGQETQYFGPGTRLLVL.

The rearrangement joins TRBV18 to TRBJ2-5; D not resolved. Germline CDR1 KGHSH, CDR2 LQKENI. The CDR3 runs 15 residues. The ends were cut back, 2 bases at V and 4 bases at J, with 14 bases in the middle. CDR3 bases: TGTGCCAGCTCACCAGGGCAGCCCGGGCGAGAGACCCAGTACTTC. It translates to CASSPGQPGRETQYF.

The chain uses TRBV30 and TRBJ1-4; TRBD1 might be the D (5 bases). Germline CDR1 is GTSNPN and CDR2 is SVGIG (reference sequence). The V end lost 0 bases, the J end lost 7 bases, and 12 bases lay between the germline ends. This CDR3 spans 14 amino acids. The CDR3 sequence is CAWSVRGGGEKLFF. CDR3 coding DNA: TGTGCCTGGAGTGTACGGGGGGGTGGTGAAAAACTGTTTTTT.

The CDR3 protein is CASSHGSGQETQYF. DNA of the CDR3: TGTGCCAGCAGCCATGGGAGCGGGCAAGAGACCCAGTACTTC. The chain couples TRBV7-7 to TRBJ2-5, with a weak D call TRBD2 (6 bases). This CDR3 spans 14 amino acids. Trimming cost V 5 bases and J 2 bases, with 12 bases left between them. The germline gives CDR1 SSHAT, CDR2 FNYEAQ (reference sequence). The complete variable domain, with remaining parts taken from reference TRBV7-7 and TRBJ2-5, reads GAGVSQSPRYKVTKRGQDVTLRCDPISSHATLYWYQQALGQGPEFLTYFNYEAQPDKSGLPSDRFSAERPEGSISTLTIQRTEQRDSAMYRCASSHGSGQETQYFGPGTRLLVL.

CDR3 region: CAIAGLRTGELFF. In DNA form, the CDR3 reads TGTGCCATCGCAGGCTTAAGAACCGGGGAGCTGTTTTTT. The chain uses TRBV10-3 and TRBJ2-2; D remains ambiguous. The CDR3 is 13 residues long. Looked up from germline, CDR1 is ENHRY and CDR2 is SYGVKD. Between the trimmed V and J ends, which lost 8 bases and 5 bases, there was a span of 12 bases.

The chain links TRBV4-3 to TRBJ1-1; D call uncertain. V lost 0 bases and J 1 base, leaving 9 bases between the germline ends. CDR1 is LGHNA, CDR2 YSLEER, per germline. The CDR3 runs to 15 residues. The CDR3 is CASSQDWGANTEAFF. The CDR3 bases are TGCGCCAGCAGCCAAGATTGGGGAGCGAACACTGAAGCTTTCTTT.

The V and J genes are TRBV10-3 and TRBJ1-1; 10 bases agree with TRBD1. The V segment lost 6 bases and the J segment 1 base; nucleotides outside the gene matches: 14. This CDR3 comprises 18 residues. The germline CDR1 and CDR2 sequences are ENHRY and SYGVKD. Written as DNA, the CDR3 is TGTGCCATCAGCGGCTGGGACAGGGGCTACGGGTCGAACACTGAAGCTTTCTTT. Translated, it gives CAISGWDRGYGSNTEAFF.

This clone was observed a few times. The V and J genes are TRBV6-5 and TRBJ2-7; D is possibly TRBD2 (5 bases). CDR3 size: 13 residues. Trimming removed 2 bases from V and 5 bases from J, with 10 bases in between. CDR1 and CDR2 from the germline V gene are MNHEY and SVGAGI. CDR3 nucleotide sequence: TGTGCCAGCAGTTACCCCGGGGTCCACGAGCAGTACTTC. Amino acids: CASSYPGVHEQYF.

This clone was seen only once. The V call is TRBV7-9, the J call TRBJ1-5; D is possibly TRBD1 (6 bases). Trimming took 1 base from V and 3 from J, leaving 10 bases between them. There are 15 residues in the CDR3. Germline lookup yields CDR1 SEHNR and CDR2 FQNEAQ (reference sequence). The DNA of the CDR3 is TGTGCCAGCAGCTTAGTAGGGGGGGCCAATCAGCCCCAGCATTTT. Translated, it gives CASSLVGGANQPQHF.

DNA for the CDR3: TGCGCCAGCAGCAGAACTGCTCGCACAGATACGCAGTATTTT. Protein product: CASSRTARTDTQYF. V is TRBV10-1 and J is TRBJ2-3; unclear D gene. The CDR3 runs 14 residues. Trimming left V 6 bases short and J 1 base short, with 11 bases between. CDR1 and CDR2 (germline): WNHNN, SYGVQD (reference sequence).